Sequencing of this T cell receptor (beta chain) was carried out in a study of OX40 agonist ivuxolimab in advanced cancers. Across the study: People who had prior anti-PD-1, anti-PD-L1 or anti-CTLA-4 therapy could take part, and under 45% had some. Overall study results and limits: Averaging showed that CD8+ T cells had more expanded clones than CD4+ did. Low clonal expansion, among the lowest seen, marked partial responders at 0.1-3.0 mg/kg. CD4+ and CD8+ blood T cells expanded clonally by week 6 at 0.1 to 3.0 mg/kg.

Comment on this clone: Its antigen is unidentified.

Looked up from germline, CDR1 is SGHDT and CDR2 is YYEEEE. V gave up 2 bases and J gave up 0 bases, with 17 bases separating them. The CDR3 has 17 amino acids. TCRdb's copy holds only in-frame clones and misses some; the assay was immunoSEQ multiplex PCR. The table lists 65,000 to 80,000 clones, 65% to 90% of them singletons. The chain combines TRBV5-6 with TRBJ1-2; D remains ambiguous. The TCR was taken from an adult with an advanced solid tumor such as melanoma, head and neck, liver or kidney cancer. Sequencing was performed on CD4+ or CD8+ T cells sorted from blood, taken in a trial of the OX40 agonist ivuxolimab. As DNA, the CDR3 is TGTGCCAGCAGCTTTTTAACCGTTGACGTAGCTAACTATGGCTACACCTTC. Its translation is CASSFLTVDVANYGYTF.